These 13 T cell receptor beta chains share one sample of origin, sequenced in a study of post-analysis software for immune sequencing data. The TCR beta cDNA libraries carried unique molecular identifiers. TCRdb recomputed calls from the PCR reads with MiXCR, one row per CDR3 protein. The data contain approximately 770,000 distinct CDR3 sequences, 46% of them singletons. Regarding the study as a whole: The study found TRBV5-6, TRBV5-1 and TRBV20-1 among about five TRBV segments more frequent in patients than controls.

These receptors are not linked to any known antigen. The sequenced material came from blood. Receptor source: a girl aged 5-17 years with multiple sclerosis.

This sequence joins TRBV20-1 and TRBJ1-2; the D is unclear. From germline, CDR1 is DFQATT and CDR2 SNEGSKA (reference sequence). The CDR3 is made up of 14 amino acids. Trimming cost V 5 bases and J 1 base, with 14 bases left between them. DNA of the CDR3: TGCAGTGCTCGTCCAATCGTCCTTAACTATGGCTACACCTTC. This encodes CSARPIVLNYGYTF.

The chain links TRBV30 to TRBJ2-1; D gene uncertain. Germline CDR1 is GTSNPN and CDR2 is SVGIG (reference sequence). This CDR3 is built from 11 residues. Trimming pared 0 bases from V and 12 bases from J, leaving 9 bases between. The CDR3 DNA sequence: TGTGCCTGGAGTGTACTCCGAGGGCAGTTCTTC. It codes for CAWSVLRGQFF.

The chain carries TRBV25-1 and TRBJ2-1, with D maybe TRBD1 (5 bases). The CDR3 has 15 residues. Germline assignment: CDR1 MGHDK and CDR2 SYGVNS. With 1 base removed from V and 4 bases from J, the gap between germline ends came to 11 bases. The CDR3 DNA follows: TGTGCCAGCAGTGAATGGGCTAGGGGATACAATGAGCAGTTCTTC. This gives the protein CASSEWARGYNEQFF.

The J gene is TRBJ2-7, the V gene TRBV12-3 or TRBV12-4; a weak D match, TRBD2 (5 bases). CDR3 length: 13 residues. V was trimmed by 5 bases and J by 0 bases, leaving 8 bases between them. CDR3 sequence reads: CASSRRGSYEQYF. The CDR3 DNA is TGTGCCAGCAGTCGACGGGGCTCCTACGAGCAGTACTTC.

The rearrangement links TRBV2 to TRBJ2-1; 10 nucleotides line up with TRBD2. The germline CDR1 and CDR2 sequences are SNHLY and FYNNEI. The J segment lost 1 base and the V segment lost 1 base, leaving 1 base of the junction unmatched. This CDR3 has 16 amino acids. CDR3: CASSEGSGRSYNEQFF. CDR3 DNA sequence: TGTGCCAGCAGTGAAGGTAGCGGGAGGTCCTACAATGAGCAGTTCTTC.

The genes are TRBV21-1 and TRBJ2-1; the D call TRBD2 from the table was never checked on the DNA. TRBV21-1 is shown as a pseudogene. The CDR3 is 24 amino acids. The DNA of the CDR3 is TGTGCCAGCAGCAAAGCGCACTATTTTTTTCCTAGCGGGGGGGTTATTGCCACCTACAATGAGCAGTTCTTC. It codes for CASSKAHYFFPSGGVIATYNEQFF.

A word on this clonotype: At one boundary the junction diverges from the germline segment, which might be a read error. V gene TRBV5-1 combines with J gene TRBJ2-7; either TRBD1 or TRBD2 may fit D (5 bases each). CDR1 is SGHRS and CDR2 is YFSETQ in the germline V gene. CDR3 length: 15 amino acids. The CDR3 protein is CARSLGTDVPYEQYF. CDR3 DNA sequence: TGCGCCCGCAGCTTGGGGACCGACGTCCCCTACGAGCAGTACTTC.

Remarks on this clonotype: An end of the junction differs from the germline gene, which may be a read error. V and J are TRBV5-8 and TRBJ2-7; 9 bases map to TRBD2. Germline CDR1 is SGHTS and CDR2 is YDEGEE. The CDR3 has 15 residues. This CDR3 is CASSLRLAASYEQHF. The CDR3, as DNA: TGTGCCAGCAGCTTGCGACTAGCGGCCTCCTACGAGCAGCACTTC.

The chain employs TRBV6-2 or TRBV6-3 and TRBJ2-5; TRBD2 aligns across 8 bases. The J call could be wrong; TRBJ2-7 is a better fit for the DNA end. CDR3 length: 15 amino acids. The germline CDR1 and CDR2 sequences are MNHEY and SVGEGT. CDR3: CASSPVGLAGHEQYF. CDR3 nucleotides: TGTGCCAGCAGCCCTGTGGGGCTAGCGGGCCACGAGCAGTACTTC.

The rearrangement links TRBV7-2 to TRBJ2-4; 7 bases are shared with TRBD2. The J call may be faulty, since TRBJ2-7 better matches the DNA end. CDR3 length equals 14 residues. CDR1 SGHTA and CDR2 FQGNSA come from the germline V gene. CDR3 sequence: CASSRRLAGYEQYF. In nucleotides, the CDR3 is TGTGCCAGCAGTCGACGACTAGCAGGATACGAGCAGTACTTC.

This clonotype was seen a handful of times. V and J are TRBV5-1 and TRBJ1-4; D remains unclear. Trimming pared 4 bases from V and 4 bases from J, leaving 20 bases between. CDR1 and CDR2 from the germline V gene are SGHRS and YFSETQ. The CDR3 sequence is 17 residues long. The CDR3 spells CASSVSPTDNINEKLFF. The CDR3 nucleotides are TGCGCCAGCAGCGTATCCCCGACTGACAACATTAATGAAAAACTGTTTTTT.

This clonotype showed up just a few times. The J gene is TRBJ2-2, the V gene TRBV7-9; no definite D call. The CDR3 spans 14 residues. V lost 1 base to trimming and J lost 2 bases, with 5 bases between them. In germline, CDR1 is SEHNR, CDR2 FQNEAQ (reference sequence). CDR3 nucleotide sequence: TGTGCCAGCAGCTTAGTGGCCAACACCGGGGAGCTGTTTTTT. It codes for CASSLVANTGELFF.

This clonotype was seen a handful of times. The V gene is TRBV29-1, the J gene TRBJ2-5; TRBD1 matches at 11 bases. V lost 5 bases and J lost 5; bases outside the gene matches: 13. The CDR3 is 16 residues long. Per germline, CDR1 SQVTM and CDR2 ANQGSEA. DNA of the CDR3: TGCAGCGTTCCCCCTGGGGACAGGGGGGAGGATGAGACCCAGTACTTC. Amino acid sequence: CSVPPGDRGEDETQYF. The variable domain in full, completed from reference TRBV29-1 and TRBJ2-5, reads SAVISQKPSRDICQRGTSLTIQCQVDSQVTMMFWYRQQPGQSLTLIATANQGSEATYESGFVIDKFPISRPNLTFSTLTVSNMSPEDSSIYLCSVPPGDRGEDETQYFGPGTRLLVL.